The count of the clone carrying this T cell receptor beta chain is one. Its target is not known. The data stem from a study of cytomegalovirus exposure and HLA in healthy donors. Healthy bone marrow donors made up the donor group. Study-wide points: Analyses of presence/absence relied on an assumption of roughly uniform sequencing depth across donors. Rare sequences made up most TCRs, while some public TCRs were found in many donors. Later analysis demonstrated an association between a missense DCLRE1C variant and TCR beta V- and J-gene trimming.

J was trimmed by 5 bases and V by 2 bases; bases with no gene match: 11. This CDR3 is 16 amino acids long. Germline CDR1 and CDR2: SGDLS and YYNGEE. The PCR ran on 60 Vbeta and 13 Jbeta primers. The assay was immunoSEQ multiplex PCR, and TCRdb's table has in-frame clones only and misses some. The sample consists of 85,000 to 130,000 clones, 70% to 85% of them appearing once. The material sequenced was PBMCs. The receptor was isolated from a man aged 55 to 70 in good health and CMV-seronegative. The chain uses TRBV9 and TRBJ2-5, with 8 bases identical to TRBD2. This chain's CDR3 is CASSVGGVGAGETQYF. The DNA for the CDR3 is TGTGCCAGCAGCGTCGGGGGGGTGGGGGCGGGGGAGACCCAGTACTTC. Using reference TRBV9 and TRBJ2-5 for the parts outside the CDR3, the full variable domain is DSGVTQTPKHLITATGQRVTLRCSPRSGDLSVYWYQQSLDQGLQFLIQYYNGEERAKGNILERFSAQQFPDLHSELNLSSLELGDSALYFCASSVGGVGAGETQYFGPGTRLLVL.